Listed below are T cell receptor beta chains from one sample, sequenced in a study of T cell repertoires in cytomegalovirus infection. TCRdb reprocessed the reads with MiXCR, giving one entry per CDR3 protein. This sample has about a million distinct CDR3 sequences, with roughly a third found just once. These receptors' antigens are unknown. Sequenced here: cultured CD8+ T cells from PBMCs, sampled from culture after CMV antigen stimulation. All receptors derive from a human donor in good health (CMV status not recorded). Some clones in this sample may be carry-over from other donors' samples. CDR3s include the opening cysteine and the closing phenylalanine or tryptophan. Each record gives: V gene, D gene, J gene, clone size, CDR3 DNA, CDR3 protein. A D gene is named only where the DNA matches it firmly. Rows may omit the clone size; those that give it use once, few, many or a size class.

TRBV19	TRBD2	TRBJ2-1	NA	TGTGCCAGTGCTACTAGCGGGGGGGCAGATGAGCAGTTCTTC	CASATSGGADEQFF
TRBV20-1	NA	TRBJ1-1	few	TGCAGTGCTAGAGGGCAGGGCGACACTGAAGCTTTCTTT	CSARGQGDTEAFF
TRBV10-3	NA	TRBJ2-3	NA	TGTGCCATCAGGGGTTCTTCGGGCACAGATACGCAGTATTTT	CAIRGSSGTDTQYF
TRBV19	NA	TRBJ1-1	NA	TGTGCCAGTAGCCCGGTCCCGTGGAGTGAAGCTTTCTTT	CASSPVPWSEAFF
TRBV6-8	TRBD1	TRBJ1-2	NA	TGTGCCAGCAGCGAGACAGGGGAAGGCTACACCTTC	CASSETGEGYTF
TRBV4-1	NA	TRBJ1-1	NA	TGCGCCAGCAGCCAAGAGGGGGGCTCCGGCACTGAAGCTTTCTTT	CASSQEGGSGTEAFF
TRBV28	NA	TRBJ2-1	few	TGTGCCAGCAGCCCTGGCTGGGGATCCACTTACAATGAGCAGTTCTTC	CASSPGWGSTYNEQFF
TRBV7-9	NA	TRBJ1-1	many	TGTGCCAGCAGCTCAGCCTCGGGGAACACTGAAGCTTTCTTT	CASSSASGNTEAFF
TRBV4-1	NA	TRBJ1-1	few	TGCGCCAGCAGCCATGCAGGGCACACTGAAGCTTTCTTT	CASSHAGHTEAFF
TRBV7-9	NA	TRBJ2-3	many	TGTGCCAGCAGCCGGGGTCCAGATACGCAGTATTTT	CASSRGPDTQYF
TRBV6-4	NA	TRBJ1-4	few	TGTGCCAGCAGTGAGATGCCAGGAGGTGAAAAACTGTTTTTT	CASSEMPGGEKLFF
TRBV28	TRBD1	TRBJ2-3	few	TGTGCCAGCAGTTTTTCGACAGGGGTCACAGATACGCAGTATTTT	CASSFSTGVTDTQYF
TRBV10-3	NA	TRBJ2-7	few	TGTGCCATCTCCGAACGGGCAGGGGGGATCTACGAGCAGTACTTC	CAISERAGGIYEQYF
TRBV7-6	TRBD1	TRBJ2-1	many	TGTGCCAGCAGCTACCGGGACAGGGAGGACAATGAGCAGTTCTTC	CASSYRDREDNEQFF
TRBV12-5	NA	TRBJ2-2	many	TGTGCTAGTGGTTTTCAGTTGAGGACCGGGGAGCTGTTTTTT	CASGFQLRTGELFF
TRBV7-6	NA	TRBJ2-2	few	TGTGCCGGCAGGGCGACCGGGGAGCTGTTTTTT	CAGRATGELFF
TRBV28	TRBD2	TRBJ2-1	NA	TGTGCCAGCAGTACTCCGGGACTAGCGGGTCATGAGCAGTTCTTC	CASSTPGLAGHEQFF
TRBV4-1	NA	TRBJ1-1	many	TGCGCCAGCAGCCCCCGAGACAAGAACACTGAAGCTTTCTTT	CASSPRDKNTEAFF
TRBV7-6	TRBD2	TRBJ2-5	few	TGTGCCAGCAGCTTAGCAGGCGGGGGGGGCAGGGAGACCCAGTACTTC	CASSLAGGGGRETQYF
TRBV6-5	NA	TRBJ2-2	NA	TGTGCCAGCAGTTACTGGCCAGGGGACAACACCGGGGAGCTGTTTTTT	CASSYWPGDNTGELFF
TRBV5-4	NA	TRBJ1-1	few	TGTGCCAGCAGCTTCTTATCGGGGGCTCGGACTGAAGCTTTCTTT	CASSFLSGARTEAFF
TRBV5-1	NA	TRBJ2-7	NA	TGCGCCAGCAGCTTGTGGGTAGACCCTTACGAGCAGTACTTC	CASSLWVDPYEQYF